Included here is one T cell receptor (beta chain) sequence, with context. Germline assignment: CDR1 MNHNS and CDR2 SASEGT. This CDR3 spans 13 amino acids. Deletions cut 2 bases from V and 5 bases from J, with 9 bases between. Amplification used 60 Vbeta primers and 13 Jbeta primers. The assay was immunoSEQ multiplex PCR, and TCRdb's table has in-frame clones only and misses some. The data contain approximately 190,000 clones, about 90% of them seen just once; the ten biggest clones take up about 1.2%. The data originate from a study of cytomegalovirus exposure and HLA in healthy donors. This chain links TRBV6-1 with TRBJ2-5; D possibly corresponds to TRBD1 (5 bases). This TCR was sampled from a young man in good health and CMV-seronegative. Input material: PBMCs. CDR3 nucleotides: TGTGCCAGCAGTGAATCAGGGTGGGAGACCCAGTACTTC. It is translated as CASSESGWETQYF.